This entry lists 24 T cell receptor beta chains sequenced from one sample in a study of CD8+ T cells in alopecia areata (dated 2018 in TCRdb). Library preparation employed the immunoSEQ multiplex PCR assay. RNA was extracted from all samples and reverse transcribed into cDNA as template for TCR sequencing. The table was pulled from immuneACCESS by TCRdb, which kept in-frame rearrangements only. Such tables lose some clones; where checked, under half of the loss comes from unresolved V genes, and the rest has no known cause. This sample lists about 200,000 clones; roughly three fifths were detected once. The ten largest clonotypes hold about 1.3% of the sample. The treatment or condition label for this specimen denotes: oral pan-JAK inhibitor, 5-10 mg twice daily. The starting material was CD4+ T cells sorted from blood, obtained between weeks 47 and 50, from a patient treated with tofacitinib. These TCRs come from a human donor with alopecia areata.

V is TRBV11-2 and J is TRBJ1-2; 10 positions match TRBD1. The J segment lost 6 bases and the V segment lost 5 bases, leaving 3 bases of the junction unmatched. The CDR3 is made up of 13 amino acids. CDR1 is SGHAT and CDR2 is FQNNGV in the germline V gene. CDR3 DNA sequence: TGTGCCAGCAGCCAGACAGGGGGCAATGGCTACACCTTC. Its protein is CASSQTGGNGYTF.

The rearrangement links TRBV29-1 to TRBJ1-2; D is uncertain. With 4 bases removed from V and 9 bases from J, the gap between germline ends came to 12 bases. Germline CDR1 is SQVTM and CDR2 is ANQGSEA. This CDR3 comprises 11 residues. CDR3 bases: TGCAGCGTTGTATCGGTGATGAGCTACACCTTC. It specifies CSVVSVMSYTF.

The V and J genes are TRBV28 and TRBJ2-6; unclear D gene. The CDR3 sequence is 16 residues long. Trimming left V 0 bases short and J 4 bases short, with 10 bases between. Germline values: CDR1 MDHEN, CDR2 SYDVKM. In nucleotides, the CDR3 is TGTGCCAGCAGTTTATGGACGGTCGGAGGGGCCAACGTCCTGACTTTC. This codes for CASSLWTVGGANVLTF.

A few counts support this clone. The V gene is TRBV28, the J gene TRBJ2-7; tentative D call: TRBD1 (5 bases). Trimming took off 1 base at V and 4 bases at J, with 17 bases between the two ends. CDR3 length: 16 residues. Germline loops: CDR1 MDHEN, CDR2 SYDVKM. CDR3 sequence: CASSLSGKLTSYEQYF. CDR3 DNA: TGTGCCAGCAGTTTATCAGGGAAGCTGACCTCATACGAGCAGTACTTC. Full variable domain (missing parts from reference TRBV28 and TRBJ2-7): DVKVTQSSRYLVKRTGEKVFLECVQDMDHENMFWYRQDPGLGLRLIYFSYDVKMKEKGDIPEGYSVSREKKERFSLILESASTNQTSMYLCASSLSGKLTSYEQYFGPGTRLTVT.

V is TRBV5-6 and J is TRBJ1-1, with D uncertain. CDR1 and CDR2 from the germline V gene are SGHDT and YYEEEE. Between the trimmed V and J ends, which lost 2 bases and 11 bases, there was a span of 16 bases. This CDR3 spans 13 amino acids. The CDR3 loop reads CASSFRRSAVAFF. The CDR3 DNA is TGTGCCAGCAGCTTTCGACGATCCGCGGTGGCTTTCTTT.

This clone has a count of ten or more. The chain combines TRBV2 with TRBJ2-3, with D perhaps assigned TRBD1 or TRBD2 (5 bases each). V dropped 8 bases and J dropped 1 base, with 10 bases sitting between them. CDR1 is SNHLY, CDR2 FYNNEI, per germline. The CDR3 is made up of 13 amino acids. This chain's CDR3 is CASGDVGTDTQYF. Written as DNA, the CDR3 is TGTGCCAGCGGGGACGTGGGCACAGATACGCAGTATTTT.

The chain links TRBV2 to TRBJ2-1, with 8 bases lining up with TRBD1. CDR1 and CDR2 from the germline V gene are SNHLY and FYNNEI. Unmatched junction bases numbered 10, after V lost 11 bases and J lost 4 bases. This CDR3 is 14 amino acids long. The CDR3 DNA reads TGTGCCGTAAGCGACAGGGGACAATACAATGAGCAGTTCTTC. This gives the protein CAVSDRGQYNEQFF.

The chain has TRBV30 and TRBJ1-2; TRBD1 is a possible D gene (5 bases). CDR1 is GTSNPN and CDR2 is SVGIG in the germline V gene (reference sequence). V lost 5 bases and J lost 4, with 14 bases in between. This CDR3 is built from 13 residues. The CDR3 sequence is CAWADEGTYGYTF. DNA of the CDR3: TGTGCCTGGGCCGATGAGGGGACCTATGGCTACACCTTC.

In this sample, this clone turned up once. V gene TRBV4-3 combines with J gene TRBJ1-2; 7 bases are a match to TRBD1. The CDR3 spans 16 residues. Trimming cost V 0 bases and J 4 bases; bases outside gene matches: 8. Germline loops: CDR1 LGHNA, CDR2 YSLEER. The CDR3 nucleotides read TGCGCCAGCAGCCAAGAACTCAGGGGGGGTCCCTATGGCTACACCTTC. It yields the protein CASSQELRGGPYGYTF.

The table lists this clone with a few counts. The V call is TRBV30, the J call TRBJ2-5; 10 bases map to TRBD1. V was pared by 6 bases and J by 9 bases, with 7 bases of the junction left unmatched. This CDR3 contains 12 residues. CDR1 and CDR2 (germline): GTSNPN, SVGIG (reference sequence). The CDR3 reads CACSGTGEAQYF. The CDR3, as DNA: TGTGCCTGCAGCGGGACAGGGGAAGCCCAGTACTTC. The complete variable domain, with remaining parts taken from reference TRBV30 and TRBJ2-5, reads SQTIHQWPATLVQPVGSPLSLECTVEGTSNPNLYWYRQAAGRGLQLLFYSVGIGQISSEVPQNLSASRPQDRQFILSSKKLLLSDSGFYLCACSGTGEAQYFGPGTRLLVL.

This clone turned up a few times. V gene TRBV6-5 combines with J gene TRBJ2-3; 11 positions match TRBD2. Trimming cost V 4 bases and J 2 bases; bases outside gene matches: 5. The CDR3 length is 16 residues. CDR1 is MNHEY, CDR2 SVGAGI, per germline. DNA for the CDR3: TGTGCCAGCAGTTCTCCGGGACTAGCGGACACAGATACGCAGTATTTT. Translating it yields CASSSPGLADTDTQYF.

This clone was counted a few times. V gene TRBV11-3 combines with J gene TRBJ2-7; 9 positions match TRBD1. CDR1 is SGHNT and CDR2 is YENEEA in the germline V gene. The CDR3 contains 15 residues. Germline trimming cut 0 bases from V and 3 bases from J; bases unmatched to any gene: 3. The CDR3 region has the DNA TGTGCCAGCAGCTTAGAGGGGGGACAGGGCTACGAGCAGTACTTC. Residues: CASSLEGGQGYEQYF. Looking up the rest from reference TRBV11-3 and TRBJ2-7 gives the full variable domain: EAGVVQSPRYKIIEKKQPVAFWCNPISGHNTLYWYLQNLGQGPELLIRYENEEAVDDSQLPKDRFSAERLKGVDSTLKIQPAELGDSAVYLCASSLEGGQGYEQYFGPGTRLTVT.

V and J are TRBV2 and TRBJ2-7; D uncertain. CDR1 and CDR2 from the germline V gene are SNHLY and FYNNEI. The CDR3 consists of 12 residues. The germline V and J ends were trimmed by 6 bases and 8 bases, with 14 bases remaining between them. CDR3 sequence (DNA): TGTGCCAGCAGAACTGGGGTGGCGAAGCAGTACTTC. Encoded protein: CASRTGVAKQYF. Full variable domain (remainder filled in from reference TRBV2 and TRBJ2-7): EPEVTQTPSHQVTQMGQEVILRCVPISNHLYFYWYRQILGQKVEFLVSFYNNEISEKSEIFDDQFSVERPDGSNFTLKIRSTKLEDSAMYFCASRTGVAKQYFGPGTRLTVT.

The V gene is TRBV6-6, the J gene TRBJ2-4; D gene unclear. Germline-derived CDR1 and CDR2 are MNHNY and SVGAGI (reference sequence). CDR3 size: 14 residues. Between the trimmed V and J ends, which lost 5 bases and 0 bases, there was a span of 8 bases. The CDR3 reads CASSPTLAKNIQYF. In DNA, the CDR3 is TGTGCCAGCAGTCCTACCTTAGCCAAAAACATTCAGTACTTC.

This clone appeared a few times. The rearrangement uses TRBV5-1 and TRBJ2-1, with D possibly being TRBD2 (5 bases). Germline V gene lookup returns CDR1 SGHRS and CDR2 YFSETQ. Trimming left V 2 bases short and J 4 bases short, with 13 bases between. The CDR3 is 15 residues long. CDR3 coding DNA: TGCGCCAGCAGCTTCTCGGGGTTGGGGTACAATGAGCAGTTCTTC. Its translation: CASSFSGLGYNEQFF.

This clone was observed a single time. One end of the junction fails to match germline, which may point to a read error. V and J are TRBV30 and TRBJ1-2, with a weak D call TRBD1 (6 bases). Looked up from germline, CDR1 is GTSNPN and CDR2 is SVGIG (reference sequence). The CDR3 covers 12 residues. As DNA, the CDR3 is TGTGCCGGGAGTCACAGGGCCTATGGCTACACCTTC. Protein product: CAGSHRAYGYTF. The full variable domain, with the rest looked up from reference TRBV30 and TRBJ1-2, is SQTIHQWPATLVQPVGSPLSLECTVEGTSNPNLYWYRQAAGRGLQLLFYSVGIGQISSEVPQNLSASRPQDRQFILSSKKLLLSDSGFYLCAGSHRAYGYTFGSGTRLTVV.

The chain recombines TRBV30 with TRBJ1-4; D uncertain. The CDR3 length is 14 residues. The germline V gene has CDR1 GTSNPN and CDR2 SVGIG (reference sequence). Trimming took 2 bases from V and 5 from J, leaving 12 bases between them. The CDR3 DNA is TGTGCCTGGAGTAATGGTCGAGGGAATGAAAAACTGTTTTTT. This encodes CAWSNGRGNEKLFF.

The gene calls are TRBV15 and TRBJ1-2; D is ambiguous. Looked up from germline, CDR1 is LNHNV and CDR2 is YYDKDF (reference sequence). CDR3 length: 15 amino acids. Between the trimmed V and J ends, which lost 0 bases and 4 bases, there was a span of 12 bases. CDR3 region: CATSRDGGRPYGYTF. The CDR3 DNA reads TGTGCCACCAGCAGAGATGGAGGCAGGCCCTATGGCTACACCTTC.

This chain joins TRBV5-1 and TRBJ1-4, with D unresolved. CDR3 length: 14 residues. Trimming took 5 bases from V and 8 from J, leaving 16 bases between them. CDR1 is SGHRS and CDR2 is YFSETQ in the germline V gene. For the CDR3, the DNA is TGCGCCAGCAGAACCGGATTTGGCGGCGAAAAACTGTTTTTT. Amino acids: CASRTGFGGEKLFF.

The chain uses TRBV7-9 and TRBJ2-6; no reliable D call. The length of the CDR3 is 16 residues. V was trimmed by 0 bases and J by 2 bases, leaving 8 bases between them. The germline CDR1 and CDR2 sequences are SEHNR and FQNEAQ (reference sequence). Here the CDR3 DNA reads TGTGCCAGCAGCTTAGCGTCAGGAGCTGGGGCCAACGTCCTGACTTTC. This gives the protein CASSLASGAGANVLTF.

The chain combines TRBV30 with TRBJ1-2; a possible D gene is TRBD1 (5 bases). CDR1 and CDR2 from the germline V gene are GTSNPN and SVGIG (reference sequence). Trimming stripped 2 bases from V and 4 bases from J, with 17 bases between. The CDR3 consists of 15 residues. The CDR3 protein is CAWSLSGAEVYGYTF. The CDR3, as DNA: TGTGCCTGGAGTCTCTCCGGGGCGGAAGTCTATGGCTACACCTTC.

The genes are TRBV7-6 and TRBJ2-3, with 12 positions matching TRBD1. The V segment lost 5 bases and the J segment 4 bases; nucleotides outside the gene matches: 10. Germline lookup yields CDR1 SGHVS and CDR2 FNYEAQ. The CDR3 is 17 residues long. CDR3: CASSEWAGTGGADTQYF. In DNA form, the CDR3 reads TGTGCCAGCAGCGAGTGGGCCGGGACAGGGGGCGCAGATACGCAGTATTTT.

Many counts were recorded for this clone. Other DNA sequences in the sample encode the same CDR3. The chain is built from TRBV10-2 and TRBJ2-1; perhaps TRBD2 as D (7 bases). This CDR3 spans 11 amino acids. The ends were cut back, 8 bases at V and 8 bases at J, with 10 bases in the middle. Germline V CDR1 and CDR2: WSHSY, SAAADI. CDR3 bases: TGCGCCAGCTCGGGGGGCGATGAGCAGTTCTTC. Protein sequence: CASSGGDEQFF.

This chain links TRBV5-1 with TRBJ2-5; TRBD2 matches 13 bases. Per germline, CDR1 SGHRS and CDR2 YFSETQ. J lost 2 bases, V lost 2 bases, and 3 bases had no gene match. CDR3 length equals 16 residues. CDR3 loop: CASSLRTSGGQETQYF. Written as DNA, the CDR3 is TGCGCCAGCAGCTTACGGACTAGCGGGGGTCAAGAGACCCAGTACTTC.